These T cell receptor beta chains were read from a single sample in a study of blood T cell repertoires in COVID-19. Profiled with immunoSEQ multiplex PCR; TCRdb holds only in-frame clones, not every one. The sample contains 150,000 or so clones, around 82% of which appear only once. Sequencing was carried out using peripheral blood. The source is a man in his sixties with active or convalescent COVID-19. CDR3s include the opening cysteine and the closing phenylalanine or tryptophan. A D gene is named only where the DNA matches it firmly. For some rows the clone size is stated as once, few or many, or as a class when expanded; others skip it.

clone_size: .; j_call: TRBJ2-1; v_call: TRBV7-6; d_call: TRBD2; cdr3_nt: TGTGCCAGCAGCTCAAAGCAACAGACTAGCGGGATCAATGAGCAGTTCTTC; cdr3_aa: CASSSKQQTSGINEQFF
clone_size: .; j_call: TRBJ2-7; v_call: TRBV28; d_call: TRBD2; cdr3_nt: TGTGCCAGCAGTTTATTAGGACTAGCGGGTGTCTACGAGCAGTACTTC; cdr3_aa: CASSLLGLAGVYEQYF
clone_size: .; j_call: TRBJ2-1; v_call: TRBV28; d_call: TRBD2; cdr3_nt: TGTGCCAGTGAACCTTTTTGGACTAGCGGGAGGGAGCGGAATGAGCAGTTCTTC; cdr3_aa: CASEPFWTSGRERNEQFF
clone_size: .; j_call: TRBJ1-6; v_call: TRBV5-1; d_call: .; cdr3_nt: TGCGCCAGCAGCTTGCAGGGATATGGGATCTCACCCCTCCACTTT; cdr3_aa: CASSLQGYGISPLHF
clone_size: .; j_call: TRBJ1-1; v_call: TRBV13; d_call: .; cdr3_nt: TGTGCCAGCAGCTTGGGGCAGAACACTGAAGCTTTCTTT; cdr3_aa: CASSLGQNTEAFF
clone_size: few; j_call: TRBJ1-3; v_call: TRBV6-5; d_call: .; cdr3_nt: TGTGCCAGCAGGGCGCGAGGGACTGGAAACACCATATATTTT; cdr3_aa: CASRARGTGNTIYF
clone_size: .; j_call: TRBJ2-7; v_call: TRBV12-3/TRBV12-4; d_call: .; cdr3_nt: TGTGCCAGCAGTCCCCGGGGATACGAGCAGTACTTC; cdr3_aa: CASSPRGYEQYF
clone_size: .; j_call: TRBJ2-1; v_call: TRBV2; d_call: TRBD1; cdr3_nt: TGTGCCAGCAGTGAAGCCAGGGGGCCAAATGAGCAGTTCTTC; cdr3_aa: CASSEARGPNEQFF
clone_size: few; j_call: TRBJ2-3; v_call: TRBV27; d_call: .; cdr3_nt: TGTGCCAGCAGTACCCCAGTCACAGATACGCAGTATTTT; cdr3_aa: CASSTPVTDTQYF
clone_size: .; j_call: TRBJ2-1; v_call: TRBV28; d_call: TRBD1; cdr3_nt: TGTGCCAGCACCTCCGGGACAGCCAATACCAATGAGCAGTTCTTC; cdr3_aa: CASTSGTANTNEQFF
clone_size: .; j_call: TRBJ1-2; v_call: TRBV6-5; d_call: TRBD1; cdr3_nt: TGTGCCAGCAGTTCTCAGGGGGGACAGGGGATCTATGGCTACACCTTC; cdr3_aa: CASSSQGGQGIYGYTF
clone_size: .; j_call: TRBJ1-5; v_call: TRBV19; d_call: TRBD1; cdr3_nt: TGTGCCAGTCACCACCGACAGGGGGCCGACAATCAGCCCCAGCATTTT; cdr3_aa: CASHHRQGADNQPQHF
clone_size: .; j_call: TRBJ1-1; v_call: TRBV6-2/TRBV6-3; d_call: .; cdr3_nt: TGTGCCAGCAGTATGAGTGTTGAAGCTTTCTTT; cdr3_aa: CASSMSVEAFF
clone_size: .; j_call: TRBJ1-4; v_call: TRBV2; d_call: .; cdr3_nt: TGTGCCAGCAGCGCTGGACAGAATCGGGGTGCTGAAAAACTGTTTTTT; cdr3_aa: CASSAGQNRGAEKLFF
clone_size: .; j_call: TRBJ2-7; v_call: TRBV24-1; d_call: .; cdr3_nt: TGTGCCACCAGTGACTACAGGGCACGCGAGCAGTACTTC; cdr3_aa: CATSDYRAREQYF
clone_size: .; j_call: TRBJ1-1; v_call: TRBV5-6; d_call: TRBD1; cdr3_nt: TGTGCCAGCAGCGGACTGGACAGGGGTGGAAACACTGAAGCTTTCTTT; cdr3_aa: CASSGLDRGGNTEAFF
clone_size: .; j_call: TRBJ2-2; v_call: TRBV6-6; d_call: TRBD2; cdr3_nt: TGTGCCAGCAGTTACGGACTAGCGAGTTCCGGGGAGCTGTTTTTT; cdr3_aa: CASSYGLASSGELFF
clone_size: .; j_call: TRBJ1-2; v_call: TRBV3-1/TRBV3-2; d_call: TRBD1; cdr3_nt: TGTGCCAGCACCGACAGGGATACCTATGGCTACACCTTC; cdr3_aa: CASTDRDTYGYTF
clone_size: once; j_call: TRBJ1-1; v_call: TRBV25-1; d_call: .; cdr3_nt: TGTGCCAGCACCTCAACAGGGCGGTACACTGAAGCTTTCTTT; cdr3_aa: CASTSTGRYTEAFF
clone_size: .; j_call: TRBJ1-2; v_call: TRBV7-6; d_call: TRBD1; cdr3_nt: TGTGCCAGCAGCCAGGACAGGGGGCGAGGCTACACCTTC; cdr3_aa: CASSQDRGRGYTF
clone_size: once; j_call: TRBJ1-2; v_call: TRBV19; d_call: .; cdr3_nt: TGTGCCAGTATGTCTCCCGGCGGGGGCTATGGCTACACCTTC; cdr3_aa: CASMSPGGGYGYTF
clone_size: few; j_call: TRBJ2-3; v_call: TRBV19; d_call: .; cdr3_nt: TGTGCCAGTAGTCAGGGTAGGGGCACAGATACGCAGTATTTT; cdr3_aa: CASSQGRGTDTQYF
clone_size: .; j_call: TRBJ2-2; v_call: TRBV11-2; d_call: .; cdr3_nt: TGTGCCAGCAGCTTAGAGGGCAGAACCGGGGAGCTGTTTTTT; cdr3_aa: CASSLEGRTGELFF
clone_size: .; j_call: TRBJ2-2; v_call: TRBV5-4; d_call: .; cdr3_nt: TGTGCCAGCAGCTTGATGGGGGGTCGCACCGGGGAGCTGTTTTTT; cdr3_aa: CASSLMGGRTGELFF
clone_size: once; j_call: TRBJ2-3; v_call: TRBV5-1; d_call: TRBD2; cdr3_nt: TGCGCCAGCAGCCTCACCCTAGCGGGGGGGAGCACAGATACGCAGTATTTT; cdr3_aa: CASSLTLAGGSTDTQYF
clone_size: .; j_call: TRBJ2-1; v_call: TRBV5-8; d_call: TRBD2; cdr3_nt: TGTGCCAGCAGCAGAGGACTAGCGGGAGGGCCTGTGGATGAGCAGTTCTTC; cdr3_aa: CASSRGLAGGPVDEQFF
clone_size: .; j_call: TRBJ1-2; v_call: TRBV5-1; d_call: TRBD1; cdr3_nt: TGCGCCAGCAGCCTACGGACAGGGGAGGCTGGCTACACCTTC; cdr3_aa: CASSLRTGEAGYTF
clone_size: .; j_call: TRBJ1-1; v_call: TRBV7-2; d_call: .; cdr3_nt: TGTGCCAGCAGCTTTGTCCTAGGAGAAGCTTTCTTT; cdr3_aa: CASSFVLGEAFF
clone_size: .; j_call: TRBJ2-7; v_call: TRBV3-1/TRBV3-2; d_call: TRBD2; cdr3_nt: TGTGCCAGCAGCCCACGGGCGGGAGCGATTCCTACGTACGAGCAGTACTTC; cdr3_aa: CASSPRAGAIPTYEQYF